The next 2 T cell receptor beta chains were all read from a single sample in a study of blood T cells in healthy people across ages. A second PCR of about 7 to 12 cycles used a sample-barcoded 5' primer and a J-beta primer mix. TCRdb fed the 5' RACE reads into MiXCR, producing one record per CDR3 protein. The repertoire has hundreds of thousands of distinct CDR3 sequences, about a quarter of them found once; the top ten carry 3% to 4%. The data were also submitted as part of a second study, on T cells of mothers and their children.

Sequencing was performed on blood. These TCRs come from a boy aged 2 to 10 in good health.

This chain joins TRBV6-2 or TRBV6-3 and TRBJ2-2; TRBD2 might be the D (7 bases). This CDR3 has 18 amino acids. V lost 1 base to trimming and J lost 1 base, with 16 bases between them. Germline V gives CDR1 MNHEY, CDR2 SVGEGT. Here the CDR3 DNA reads TGTGCCAGCAGTTACTTTGGCGGGGGCTACCAGAACACCGGGGAGCTGTTTTTT. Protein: CASSYFGGGYQNTGELFF.

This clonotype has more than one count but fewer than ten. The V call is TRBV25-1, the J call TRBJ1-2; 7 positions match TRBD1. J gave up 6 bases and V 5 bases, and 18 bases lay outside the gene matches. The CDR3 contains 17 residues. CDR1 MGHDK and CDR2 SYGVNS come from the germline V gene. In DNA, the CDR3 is TGTGCCAGCAGTTCACCCAAAGGGGCAGGGGGGGGTGATGGCTACACCTTC. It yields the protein CASSSPKGAGGGDGYTF.